What follows are 24 T cell receptor beta chains derived from one specimen sequenced in a study of CD8 T cells in ankylosing spondylitis. TCRdb used MiXCR to reprocess the 5' RACE reads, holding one entry per CDR3 protein. The top ten hold 3.5% of the sample, which has approximately 300,000 distinct CDR3 sequences, roughly 20% seen once. Sample: blood, either unsorted or a sorted T cell fraction (not recorded which). All receptors derive from a female donor with ankylosing spondylitis or in good health (not recorded which).

This chain links TRBV20-1 with TRBJ1-5; D may be TRBD1 (5 bases). There are 12 residues in the CDR3. CDR1 and CDR2 (germline): DFQATT, SNEGSKA (reference sequence). The CDR3 reads CSCTGAKFDQHF. CDR3 nucleotide sequence: TGCAGCTGCACAGGAGCGAAGTTTGACCAGCATTTT.

This clonotype came up a few times. The rearrangement links TRBV3-1 to TRBJ1-6, with no clear D. The CDR3 has 15 residues. V was pared by 0 bases and J by 2 bases, with 5 bases between. In germline, CDR1 is LGHDT, CDR2 YNNKEL (reference sequence). The CDR3 coding sequence is TGTGCCAGCAGCCAAGACAGAACCTATAATTCACCCCTCCACTTT. Amino acids: CASSQDRTYNSPLHF.

This clonotype has a count of ten or more. V usage is TRBV5-6 and J usage is TRBJ1-5; TRBD1 matches at 8 bases. Germline CDR1 reads SGHDT; CDR2 reads YYEEEE. This CDR3 is 15 amino acids long. The V gene end was trimmed by 0 bases and the J gene end by 5 bases; junction bases not matched to a gene: 4. The CDR3 region has the DNA TGTGCCAGCAGCTTGGCAGGGGGCGCTTATCAGCCCCAGCATTTT. Protein product: CASSLAGGAYQPQHF.

A few counts support this clonotype. The rearrangement joins TRBV27 to TRBJ2-7; TRBD2 agrees at 7 bases. J was trimmed by 0 bases and V by 5 bases; bases with no gene match: 4. The CDR3 consists of 14 residues. The germline V gene encodes CDR1 MNHEY and CDR2 SMNVEV (reference sequence). The DNA for the CDR3 is TGTGCCAGCAGTGACCTAGCGGCCTCCTACGAGCAGTACTTC. Its protein product is CASSDLAASYEQYF.

This clonotype was recorded a few times. The chain joins TRBV18 to TRBJ2-7; 7 nucleotides align to TRBD1. The CDR3 covers 14 residues. J gave up 4 bases and V 3 bases, and 6 bases lay outside the gene matches. From germline, CDR1 is KGHSH and CDR2 LQKENI. The CDR3 reads CASSPGTEIYEQYF. CDR3 in DNA: TGTGCCAGCTCACCTGGGACAGAGATTTACGAGCAGTACTTC. Filled out from reference TRBV18 and TRBJ2-7, the complete variable domain reads NAGVMQNPRHLVRRRGQEARLRCSPMKGHSHVYWYRQLPEEGLKFMVYLQKENIIDESGMPKERFSAEFPKEGPSILRIQQVVRGDSAAYFCASSPGTEIYEQYFGPGTRLTVT.

This clonotype was recorded at least ten times. This chain uses TRBV20-1 with TRBJ2-1; the D call may be TRBD1 or TRBD2 (5 bases each). The CDR3 runs to 13 residues. Trimming took off 6 bases at V and 8 bases at J, with 17 bases between the two ends. Germline CDR1 is DFQATT and CDR2 is SNEGSKA (reference sequence). CDR3 amino acids: CSARGARVHEQFF. CDR3 DNA sequence: TGCAGTGCCCGAGGGGCTAGGGTGCATGAGCAGTTCTTC.

The chain carries TRBV20-1 and TRBJ2-1, with 9 bases lining up with TRBD2. The CDR3 has 13 residues. The ends lost 5 bases at V and 4 bases at J; junction bases unmatched: 3. Germline V CDR1 and CDR2: DFQATT, SNEGSKA (reference sequence). CDR3 DNA sequence: TGCAGTGCTTTGACTAGCGGATACAATGAGCAGTTCTTC. It encodes CSALTSGYNEQFF.

This clonotype was seen a few times. The chain has TRBV29-1 and TRBJ1-1; 9 positions match TRBD1. The CDR3 contains 14 residues. V gave up 3 bases and J gave up 1 base; unmatched junction bases: 3. From germline, CDR1 is SQVTM and CDR2 ANQGSEA. The CDR3 loop reads CSVDRTGENTEAFF. CDR3 nucleotides: TGCAGCGTTGACCGGACAGGGGAGAACACTGAAGCTTTCTTT.

This clonotype was counted at least ten times. The gene calls are TRBV29-1 and TRBJ1-1; no reliable D call. The germline CDR1 and CDR2 sequences are SQVTM and ANQGSEA. Trimming stripped 6 bases from V and 2 bases from J, with 13 bases between. The CDR3 consists of 13 residues. CDR3 in DNA: TGCAGCGTCTATGGACCGACCAACACTGAAGCTTTCTTT. Its translation: CSVYGPTNTEAFF.

Only a few counts were recorded for this clonotype. The chain couples TRBV21-1 to TRBJ2-3; the D call of TRBD1 is as the table states it, not checked on the DNA. TRBV21-1 is deemed a pseudogene. The CDR3 has 15 residues. The CDR3 region has the DNA TGTGCCAGCAGAACTCCGGGACCTAACACCGATACGCAGTATTTT. Encoded protein: CASRTPGPNTDTQYF.

In this sample, this clonotype turned up many times. The gene calls are TRBV29-1 and TRBJ1-2; 8 bases are shared with TRBD1. The CDR3 spans 14 residues. The V segment lost 7 bases and the J segment 6 bases; nucleotides outside the gene matches: 13. Germline CDR1 reads SQVTM; CDR2 reads ANQGSEA. In DNA, the CDR3 is TGCAGCGCCGCGACAGGGGATGGGAGAGATGGCTACACCTTC. It is translated as CSAATGDGRDGYTF.

This clonotype was picked up one time. This sequence joins TRBV7-9 and TRBJ2-3, with D tentatively TRBD1 or TRBD2 (5 bases each). The CDR3 length is 15 residues. V dropped 4 bases and J dropped 1 base, with 12 bases sitting between them. Germline CDR1 and CDR2: SEHNR and FQNEAQ (reference sequence). This chain's CDR3 is CASSSGRYRTDTQYF. In DNA form, the CDR3 reads TGTGCCAGCAGCTCGGGACGGTATCGCACAGATACGCAGTATTTT.

This clonotype was seen a handful of times. CDR3 residues: CSGAPATGRFHGYTF. The CDR3, as DNA: TGCAGCGGAGCCCCGGCCACAGGTCGCTTCCATGGCTACACCTTC. The chain links TRBV29-1 to TRBJ1-2; the D gene is possibly TRBD1 (5 bases). V was clipped by 7 bases and J by 6 bases, with 24 bases between them. CDR1 is SQVTM, CDR2 ANQGSEA, per germline. The length of the CDR3 is 15 residues.

This clonotype was recorded a few times. V gene TRBV11-2 combines with J gene TRBJ2-1; weak D call: TRBD2 (6 bases). Germline CDR1 and CDR2: SGHAT and FQNNGV. With 5 bases removed from V and 2 bases from J, the gap between germline ends came to 13 bases. CDR3 size: 15 residues. This CDR3 reads CASSRDGGTYNEQFF. The CDR3 bases are TGTGCCAGCAGCCGCGACGGGGGTACCTACAATGAGCAGTTCTTC. Full variable domain (rest looked up from reference TRBV11-2 and TRBJ2-1): EAGVAQSPRYKIIEKRQSVAFWCNPISGHATLYWYQQILGQGPKLLIQFQNNGVVDDSQLPKDRFSAERLKGVDSTLKIQPAKLEDSAVYLCASSRDGGTYNEQFFGPGTRLTVL.

The chain links TRBV7-9 to TRBJ2-1; 10 bases map to TRBD2. V trimming: 5 bases; J trimming: 15 bases; junction bases outside the gene matches: 7. The CDR3 is 12 residues long. Germline CDR1 and CDR2: SEHNR and FQNEAQ (reference sequence). The CDR3 here is CASSPSAGGPFF. The CDR3 coding sequence is TGTGCCAGCAGCCCCTCAGCGGGAGGGCCGTTCTTC.

The chain is built from TRBV7-9 and TRBJ2-7, with unresolved D. Germline V gives CDR1 SEHNR, CDR2 FQNEAQ (reference sequence). This CDR3 is built from 14 residues. The V and J ends lost 0 bases and 5 bases respectively, with 11 bases between them. This chain's CDR3 is CASSLAGRWDEQYF. As DNA, the CDR3 is TGTGCCAGCAGCTTAGCGGGTCGTTGGGACGAGCAGTACTTC.

There are a few counts of this clonotype. The gene calls are TRBV10-3 and TRBJ2-3, with a weak D call TRBD1 (6 bases). Germline V gene sequence: CDR1 ENHRY, CDR2 SYGVKD. CDR3 length equals 17 residues. V lost 4 bases and J lost 0, with 17 bases in between. The CDR3 DNA follows: TGTGCCATCAGTGGTGGGACACCTTCTTCTAGCACAGATACGCAGTATTTT. It yields the protein CAISGGTPSSSTDTQYF.

This clonotype was counted a few times. This sequence joins TRBV6-1 and TRBJ1-4; D might be TRBD1 (6 bases). V dropped 8 bases and J dropped 10 bases, with 20 bases sitting between them. The CDR3 has 14 residues. The germline V gene has CDR1 MNHNS and CDR2 SASEGT. CDR3 in amino acids: CASRGEQGGGKLFF. DNA for the CDR3: TGTGCCAGCCGTGGGGAACAGGGTGGCGGAAAACTGTTTTTT.

J is TRBJ2-7 and V is TRBV5-6; 12 bases match TRBD1. The CDR3 consists of 14 residues. V lost 3 bases and J lost 7; bases outside the gene matches: 5. From germline, CDR1 is SGHDT and CDR2 YYEEEE. The CDR3 bases are TGTGCCAGCAGCTGGGGGACAGGGGGCGGAGAGCAGTACTTC. This translates into CASSWGTGGGEQYF.

This clonotype was detected only a few times. This sequence joins TRBV6-2 or TRBV6-3 and TRBJ2-2; no clear D gene. The CDR3 extends over 12 amino acids. The ends were cut back, 5 bases at V and 5 bases at J, with 6 bases in the middle. Germline-derived CDR1 and CDR2 are MNHEY and SVGEGT. CDR3 DNA: TGTGCCAGCAGTATAGAAACCGGGGAGCTGTTTTTT. Its protein product is CASSIETGELFF.

This clonotype was recorded a few times. J is TRBJ2-7 and V is TRBV5-1; 11 bases map to TRBD2. Trimming cost V 3 bases and J 3 bases; bases outside gene matches: 5. The CDR3 has 15 residues. The V gene's germline CDR1 is SGHRS and CDR2 YFSETQ. CDR3 bases: TGCGCCAGCAGCTCACTAGCGGGAGCCTTCTACGAGCAGTACTTC. This gives the protein CASSSLAGAFYEQYF.

This clonotype was picked up many times. The V gene is TRBV12-3 or TRBV12-4, the J gene TRBJ1-1, with D perhaps TRBD1 (5 bases). V lost 6 bases to trimming and J lost 0 bases, with 11 bases between them. This CDR3 region has 14 residues. The CDR3: CASRRWGMNTEAFF. The CDR3 DNA is TGTGCCAGCAGGCGATGGGGGATGAACACTGAAGCTTTCTTT.

This clonotype was counted a few times. The chain carries TRBV5-1 and TRBJ2-3; D might be TRBD1 (5 bases). This CDR3 has 15 residues. Per the germline V gene, CDR1 is SGHRS and CDR2 is YFSETQ. V shed 4 bases and J shed 2 bases, with 14 bases lying between them. This chain's CDR3 is CASSPHGHYTDTQYF. The CDR3 nucleotides read TGCGCCAGCAGCCCCCATGGACACTACACAGATACGCAGTATTTT. The whole variable domain, filled in from reference TRBV5-1 and TRBJ2-3, reads KAGVTQTPRYLIKTRGQQVTLSCSPISGHRSVSWYQQTPGQGLQFLFEYFSETQRNKGNFPGRFSGRQFSNSRSEMNVSTLELGDSALYLCASSPHGHYTDTQYFGPGTRLTVL.

V is TRBV6-1 and J is TRBJ2-7, with D perhaps matching TRBD1 or TRBD2 (5 bases each). The germline CDR1 and CDR2 sequences are MNHNS and SASEGT. This CDR3 is 14 amino acids long. Trimming pared 6 bases from V and 1 base from J, leaving 13 bases between. CDR3 sequence (DNA): TGTGCCAGCAGACCGGGACGCGTTTCCTACGAGCAGTACTTC. This sequence encodes CASRPGRVSYEQYF.